Presented here are 32 T cell receptor beta chains from one specimen sequenced in a study of CD8+ T cells in alopecia areata. Sequencing used cDNA as its template, made by extracting RNA and reverse transcribing it. The data were produced by immunoSEQ multiplex PCR, yet TCRdb's version contains in-frame clones alone and is incomplete. The table has roughly 130,000 clones, roughly three fifths seen once. The sample here was CD4+ T cells sorted from blood, taken at week 0. The receptors here all came from a human donor with alopecia areata.

A few counts support this clone. The chain recombines TRBV27 with TRBJ2-7, with 7 bases that match TRBD1. V lost 5 bases to trimming and J lost 9 bases; unmatched junction nucleotides: 10. This CDR3 contains 13 residues. The germline gives CDR1 MNHEY, CDR2 SMNVEV (reference sequence). The CDR3 DNA reads TGTGCCAGCAGTCCCGACAGGGCAAGGCGGCAGTACTTC. It encodes CASSPDRARRQYF.

This clone has a handful of counts. This chain joins TRBV28 and TRBJ2-1; D gene uncertain. Trimming removed 1 base at V and 3 bases at J, with 10 bases between. The CDR3 runs 15 residues. The germline gives CDR1 MDHEN, CDR2 SYDVKM. The chain's CDR3 is CASSLFGQNYNEQFF. DNA of the CDR3: TGTGCCAGCAGTTTATTTGGGCAGAACTACAATGAGCAGTTCTTC.

V is TRBV7-2 and J is TRBJ1-2; D unresolved. The V and J ends lost 2 bases and 7 bases respectively, with 8 bases between them. Per germline, CDR1 SGHTA and CDR2 FQGNSA. CDR3 length equals 12 residues. The CDR3 DNA is TGTGCCAGCAGCTTAAGCAGCAGTGGCTACACCTTC. This translates into CASSLSSSGYTF.

The sample holds a few counts of this clone. Other DNA sequences in the sample encode the same CDR3. This chain uses TRBV7-2 with TRBJ1-5; tentative D call: TRBD1 (6 bases). Trimming shortened V by 0 bases and J by 0 bases, and 12 bases separated the two germline ends. Germline loops: CDR1 SGHTA, CDR2 FQGNSA. This CDR3 spans 17 amino acids. For the CDR3, the DNA is TGTGCCAGCAGCTTAGCGAGCCAGGGGTATAGCAATCAGCCCCAGCATTTT. This codes for CASSLASQGYSNQPQHF.

J is TRBJ2-1 and V is TRBV11-2; 12 bases match TRBD2. The trim removed 1 base at V and 9 bases at J, leaving 4 bases unmatched. The CDR3 totals 15 residues. Germline CDR1 SGHAT, CDR2 FQNNGV. CDR3 bases: TGTGCCAGCAGCTTAGGACTAGCGGGAGCAGTTGAGCAGTTCTTC. Translated, it gives CASSLGLAGAVEQFF.

This clone was found many times. V is TRBV7-9 and J is TRBJ1-4; a weak D match, TRBD1 (6 bases). The V end was cut by 5 bases, the J end by 0 bases, with 10 bases between. Germline CDR1 reads SEHNR; CDR2 reads FQNEAQ (reference sequence). This CDR3 is built from 15 residues. The CDR3 protein is CASSLDSSTNEKLFF. CDR3 DNA sequence: TGTGCCAGCAGCCTGGACAGCTCAACTAATGAAAAACTGTTTTTT.

As to this clone: Other DNA variants within this sample encode the same CDR3. The V gene is TRBV4-3, the J gene TRBJ1-2, with 9 bases fitting TRBD1. CDR1 and CDR2 from the germline V gene are LGHNA and YSLEER. This CDR3 comprises 15 residues. V trimming: 1 base; J trimming: 5 bases; junction bases outside the gene matches: 5. The CDR3 DNA reads TGCGCCAGCAGCCAAGGTTTGACAGGGGGATATGGCTACACCTTC. Protein product: CASSQGLTGGYGYTF.

This clone has more than one count but fewer than ten. This chain joins TRBV15 and TRBJ1-2; D gene ambiguous. The CDR3 is made up of 14 amino acids. Trimming removed 0 bases at V and 8 bases at J, with 13 bases between. The germline V gene has CDR1 LNHNV and CDR2 YYDKDF (reference sequence). CDR3 sequence: CATSRDSHPVGYTF. The CDR3 bases are TGTGCCACCAGCAGAGATTCCCACCCCGTGGGCTACACCTTC. The variable domain in full, with the rest retrieved from reference TRBV15 and TRBJ1-2, is DAMVIQNPRYQVTQFGKPVTLSCSQTLNHNVMYWYQQKSSQAPKLLFHYYDKDFNNEADTPDNFQSRRPNTSFCFLDIRSPGLGDTAMYLCATSRDSHPVGYTFGSGTRLTVV.

V gene TRBV6-5 combines with J gene TRBJ2-1, with 8 bases fitting TRBD2. The CDR3 runs to 16 residues. Germline CDR1 is MNHEY and CDR2 is SVGAGI. The ends lost 4 bases at V and 1 base at J; junction bases unmatched: 6. CDR3 sequence reads: CASSSLSGSSYNEQFF. The CDR3 DNA reads TGTGCCAGCAGTTCGCTCAGCGGGAGTTCCTACAATGAGCAGTTCTTC.

This sequence joins TRBV6-1 and TRBJ1-6; D not resolved. Germline V gene sequence: CDR1 MNHNS, CDR2 SASEGT. CDR3 length: 14 residues. V shed 3 bases and J shed 4 bases, with 7 bases lying between them. CDR3 coding DNA: TGTGCCAGCAGTGATCGGGGATATAATTCACCCCTCCACTTT. Translating it yields CASSDRGYNSPLHF.

The chain joins TRBV19 to TRBJ1-5, with D maybe TRBD1 (6 bases). Trimming stripped 6 bases from V and 0 bases from J, with 12 bases between. Per germline, CDR1 LNHDA and CDR2 SQIVND (reference sequence). CDR3 length: 15 residues. CDR3 region: CASRSGGLSNQPQHF. The DNA for the CDR3 is TGTGCCAGTAGATCCGGGGGCCTTAGCAATCAGCCCCAGCATTTT.

By share, this clone ranks as medium-sized (0.01 to 0.1%). This chain joins TRBV9 and TRBJ2-7; 9 positions match TRBD1. Trimming removed 0 bases from V and 2 bases from J; junction bases left unmatched: 6. The CDR3 has 16 residues. In germline, CDR1 is SGDLS, CDR2 YYNGEE. CDR3 bases: TGTGCCAGCAGCGTAGCGGACAGGGGTCCGACCTACGAGCAGTACTTC. Amino acid sequence: CASSVADRGPTYEQYF.

There are a few counts of this clone. The rearrangement joins TRBV19 to TRBJ2-5; D call uncertain. This CDR3 is built from 13 residues. The germline CDR1 and CDR2 sequences are LNHDA and SQIVND (reference sequence). Trimming left V 3 bases short and J 5 bases short, with 10 bases between. This CDR3 reads CASSIGRRETQYF. DNA for the CDR3: TGTGCCAGTAGTATTGGACGTAGGGAGACCCAGTACTTC.

This sequence joins TRBV15 and TRBJ1-2, with 9 bases that match TRBD1. J was trimmed by 9 bases and V by 3 bases; bases with no gene match: 8. CDR1 and CDR2 (germline): LNHNV, YYDKDF (reference sequence). There are 14 residues in the CDR3. CDR3 in DNA: TGTGCCACCAGCAGCTGGGACAGGGAGAGTAGCTACACCTTC. Amino acids: CATSSWDRESSYTF.

The chain has TRBV27 and TRBJ1-5, with D maybe TRBD1 (5 bases). The CDR3 extends over 14 amino acids. The germline V gene encodes CDR1 MNHEY and CDR2 SMNVEV (reference sequence). Trimming took off 3 bases at V and 3 bases at J, with 9 bases between the two ends. In DNA form, the CDR3 reads TGTGCCAGCAGTTTCAAAGGGGTCAATCAGCCCCAGCATTTT. As protein: CASSFKGVNQPQHF.

The chain combines TRBV5-4 with TRBJ2-5, with TRBD2 matching over 8 bases. This CDR3 region has 18 residues. The V and J ends lost 4 bases and 5 bases, in that order; junction bases with no gene match: 19. Germline loops: CDR1 SGHNT, CDR2 YYREEE (reference sequence). The CDR3 DNA is TGTGCCAGCAGCGCCCGAATTAGCGGGGCCTCTCCCCGGGAGACCCAGTACTTC. Translation: CASSARISGASPRETQYF.

The rearrangement links TRBV9 to TRBJ1-3, with D possibly matching TRBD1 (5 bases). V lost 3 bases and J lost 0, with 7 bases in between. The length of the CDR3 is 14 residues. Looked up from germline, CDR1 is SGDLS and CDR2 is YYNGEE. CDR3 in amino acids: CASSARDSGNTIYF. The CDR3 DNA is TGTGCCAGCAGCGCCAGGGACTCTGGAAACACCATATATTTT. Full variable domain (outside the CDR3, taken from reference TRBV9 and TRBJ1-3): DSGVTQTPKHLITATGQRVTLRCSPRSGDLSVYWYQQSLDQGLQFLIQYYNGEERAKGNILERFSAQQFPDLHSELNLSSLELGDSALYFCASSARDSGNTIYFGEGSWLTVV.

This clone was seen a few times. V gene TRBV4-1 combines with J gene TRBJ2-7; a possible D gene is TRBD1 (5 bases). From germline, CDR1 is MGHRA and CDR2 YSYEKL. The CDR3 is 15 amino acids. Trimming removed 4 bases from V and 5 bases from J, with 18 bases in between. DNA of the CDR3: TGCGCCAGCAGCCCGCACGGCCAGGGATTGGACGAGCAGTACTTC. Encoded protein: CASSPHGQGLDEQYF.

V is TRBV7-2 and J is TRBJ2-1; 11 nucleotides align to TRBD2. This CDR3 has 12 residues. Losses at the gene ends were 5 bases for V and 15 bases for J; bases not matched to a gene: 6. Germline lookup yields CDR1 SGHTA and CDR2 FQGNSA. The CDR3 loop is CASSTTSGTPFF. In nucleotides, the CDR3 is TGTGCCAGCAGCACGACTAGCGGGACGCCGTTCTTC.

The V gene is TRBV10-3, the J gene TRBJ1-5; D remains ambiguous. Trimming stripped 5 bases from V and 2 bases from J, with 7 bases between. Per the germline V gene, CDR1 is ENHRY and CDR2 is SYGVKD. The CDR3 sequence is 13 residues long. The CDR3 sequence is CAISPIGNQPQHF. Here the CDR3 DNA reads TGTGCCATCAGTCCTATTGGCAATCAGCCCCAGCATTTT.

The chain carries TRBV6-6 and TRBJ1-1; D is undetermined. V was pared by 0 bases and J by 2 bases, with 1 base between. CDR3 size: 12 residues. Germline CDR1 reads MNHNY; CDR2 reads SVGAGI (reference sequence). The CDR3 DNA sequence: TGTGCCAGCAGTTACTCAAACACTGAAGCTTTCTTT. It yields the protein CASSYSNTEAFF.

The gene calls are TRBV6-1 and TRBJ1-2, with 7 bases that match TRBD1. J lost 8 bases, V lost 6 bases, and 6 bases had no gene match. CDR3 length: 12 residues. Germline assignment: CDR1 MNHNS and CDR2 SASEGT. The chain's CDR3 is CASRGQSRGYTF. CDR3 DNA sequence: TGTGCCAGCAGGGGACAGTCCAGGGGCTACACCTTC.

This clone has just one count. The chain has TRBV5-6 and TRBJ2-3; 9 bases line up with TRBD1. Losses at the gene ends were 4 bases for V and 4 bases for J; bases not matched to a gene: 1. CDR1 and CDR2 (germline): SGHDT, YYEEEE. This CDR3 region has 13 residues. CDR3 in amino acids: CASSRTGADTQYF. The DNA of the CDR3 is TGTGCCAGCAGCCGGACAGGGGCAGATACGCAGTATTTT.

This clone showed up just a few times. V is TRBV18 and J is TRBJ2-1; 12 bases line up with TRBD1. Germline values: CDR1 KGHSH, CDR2 LQKENI. V shed 6 bases, J shed 10 bases, and the junction held 4 bases outside the gene matches. The CDR3 consists of 13 residues. DNA of the CDR3: TGTGCCAGCTCCCCCGGGACAGGGGGCGAGCAGTTCTTC. Translation gives CASSPGTGGEQFF.

V usage is TRBV28 and J usage is TRBJ2-5, with TRBD1 identical over 7 bases. CDR3 size: 15 residues. The germline V gene encodes CDR1 MDHEN and CDR2 SYDVKM. V dropped 4 bases and J dropped 4; count of bases not matched to a gene: 9. CDR3 protein: CASSWAQGRGETQYF. CDR3 nucleotide sequence: TGTGCCAGCAGTTGGGCACAGGGGAGAGGAGAGACCCAGTACTTC.

This clone has a handful of counts. V usage is TRBV10-3 and J usage is TRBJ2-7; TRBD2 matches 7 bases. The CDR3 runs 13 residues. Per the germline V gene, CDR1 is ENHRY and CDR2 is SYGVKD. V lost 4 bases and J lost 7; bases outside the gene matches: 7. The CDR3 protein is CAISAAGAREQYF. The CDR3 coding sequence is TGTGCCATCAGTGCGGCGGGAGCGCGGGAGCAGTACTTC.

This clone was counted only a few times. The genes are TRBV27 and TRBJ2-3; 10 nucleotides agree with TRBD2. The V gene's germline CDR1 is MNHEY and CDR2 SMNVEV (reference sequence). There are 15 residues in the CDR3. Trimming took 6 bases from V and 4 from J; bases not matched to a gene: 7. The CDR3 loop reads CASSLAGAVPDTQYF. The CDR3 bases are TGTGCCAGCAGCCTAGCGGGAGCAGTCCCAGATACGCAGTATTTT.

J is TRBJ1-1 and V is TRBV5-1, with D possibly being TRBD1 (5 bases). V was pared by 5 bases and J by 1 base, with 18 bases between. CDR3 length equals 16 residues. Looked up from germline, CDR1 is SGHRS and CDR2 is YFSETQ. The CDR3 region is CASRERGLIRNTEAFF. CDR3 sequence (DNA): TGCGCCAGCAGGGAAAGGGGCCTCATCAGGAACACTGAAGCTTTCTTT.

V and J are TRBV18 and TRBJ2-1; TRBD1 is a possible D gene (6 bases). Germline CDR1 KGHSH, CDR2 LQKENI. Trimming left V 2 bases short and J 5 bases short, with 19 bases between. The CDR3 spans 17 residues. Here the CDR3 reads CASSPRSRVGADNEQFF. DNA of the CDR3: TGTGCCAGCTCACCAAGGTCCAGGGTGGGGGCAGACAATGAGCAGTTCTTC.

This clone was observed a single time. The chain employs TRBV23-1 and TRBJ2-3, with 14 bases identical to TRBD2. TRBV23-1 is classed as an ORF, of uncertain function. With V trimmed by 9 bases and J by 4 bases, 3 bases remained unmatched. The CDR3 spans 14 residues. The CDR3 is CARGTSGGADTQYF. The CDR3 coding sequence is TGCGCCAGGGGGACTAGCGGGGGCGCAGATACGCAGTATTTT.

The rearrangement joins TRBV27 to TRBJ2-7; D remains ambiguous. The V gene lost 0 bases and the J gene lost 0 bases, with 9 bases spanning the gap. This CDR3 comprises 15 residues. Germline CDR1 and CDR2: MNHEY and SMNVEV (reference sequence). DNA of the CDR3: TGTGCCAGCAGTTTATCTTGGCAGAGCTCCTACGAGCAGTACTTC. The encoded protein is CASSLSWQSSYEQYF.

The J gene is TRBJ2-7, the V gene TRBV6-5; D uncertain. V was pared by 4 bases and J by 5 bases, with 12 bases between. The CDR3 sequence is 13 residues long. Germline values: CDR1 MNHEY, CDR2 SVGAGI. The CDR3 DNA is TGTGCCAGCAGTTCCCTGCGCTTGAACGAGCAGTACTTC. Translating gives CASSSLRLNEQYF.